The table lists the clone carrying this T cell receptor beta chain with a few counts. V was cut by 6 bases and J by 1 base, with 13 bases left in between. This CDR3 has 14 amino acids. Germline V gene sequence: CDR1 SGHRS, CDR2 YFSETQ. The data originate from a study of blood T cell repertoires in COVID-19. Study-wide context: The analysed material was cDNA or gDNA that came from T cells, B-cell-depleted T cells, or PBMCs.

Generated by immunoSEQ multiplex PCR, the TCRdb table keeps only in-frame clones and is missing some. The table includes around 78,000 clones, about nine tenths detected once. The chain couples TRBV5-1 to TRBJ2-5; weak D call: TRBD2 (6 bases). Sequenced: peripheral blood. The source of this sequence is a man aged 45-60 years with active or convalescent COVID-19. CDR3 in amino acids: CASKEGGVQETQYF. CDR3 coding DNA: TGCGCCAGCAAGGAGGGCGGAGTCCAAGAGACCCAGTACTTC.